The 21 T cell receptor beta chains below come from one sample, sequenced in a study of cytomegalovirus exposure and HLA in healthy donors (dated by TCRdb to the late 2010s). Library preparation employed the immunoSEQ multiplex PCR assay. The multiplex PCR relied on a mix of 60 forward primers for TCR Vbeta segments and 13 reverse primers for TCR Jbeta segments. In its TCRdb copy, this immuneACCESS table keeps in-frame sequences only and misses some clones. Where compared with another copy, unresolved V genes explain less than half of these, and the others have no known cause. The sample table lists 200,000 to 250,000 clones, around 80% of them with a count of one. The ten most abundant clones make up roughly 0.75% of the sample. The sequenced material came from PBMCs. The receptors here all came from a boy between 2 and 15 years old in good health and CMV-seronegative.

The chain has TRBV27 and TRBJ2-7; 8 positions agree with TRBD2. The V gene's germline CDR1 is MNHEY and CDR2 SMNVEV (reference sequence). With V trimmed by 0 bases and J by 2 bases, 3 bases remained unmatched. The CDR3 runs 15 residues. DNA of the CDR3: TGTGCCAGCAGTTTATCGGCGGGGGGCACCTACGAGCAGTACTTC. It specifies CASSLSAGGTYEQYF.

The chain is built from TRBV6-1 and TRBJ2-7; possibly TRBD2 for D (5 bases). V gave up 3 bases and J gave up 0 bases, with 15 bases separating them. There are 16 residues in the CDR3. The germline V gene has CDR1 MNHNS and CDR2 SASEGT. The CDR3 loop reads CASSDFLRRSSYEQYF. The CDR3 DNA reads TGTGCCAGCAGTGACTTTCTACGGAGGAGCTCCTACGAGCAGTACTTC.

The V gene is TRBV9, the J gene TRBJ2-5; maybe TRBD2 (6 bases). V shed 4 bases and J shed 7 bases, with 8 bases lying between them. Germline CDR1 is SGDLS and CDR2 is YYNGEE. The CDR3 is 11 amino acids. CDR3 sequence: CASSLSGTQYF. As DNA, the CDR3 is TGTGCCAGCAGCCTTAGCGGGACCCAGTACTTC.

The chain combines TRBV10-3 with TRBJ1-1; D gene unclear. V was cut by 5 bases and J by 5 bases, with 9 bases left in between. The CDR3 length is 12 residues. The germline gives CDR1 ENHRY, CDR2 SYGVKD. CDR3: CAISYEGTEAFF. DNA for the CDR3: TGTGCCATCAGTTACGAGGGAACTGAAGCTTTCTTT.

This rearrangement joins TRBV5-4 to TRBJ1-2; weak D call: TRBD1 (6 bases). Germline assignment: CDR1 SGHNT and CDR2 YYREEE (reference sequence). Deletions cut 9 bases from V and 8 bases from J, with 23 bases between. CDR3 length: 14 residues. This chain's CDR3 is CATTVDLGGLGYTF. CDR3 nucleotide sequence: TGTGCCACCACTGTCGACCTGGGGGGGCTCGGCTACACCTTC.

The V call is TRBV11-1, the J call TRBJ1-1, with 8 bases fitting TRBD1. V lost 5 bases and J lost 11; bases outside the gene matches: 7. The CDR3 contains 12 residues. CDR1 and CDR2 (germline): SGHAT, FQDESV (reference sequence). CDR3: CASSPLTGEAFF. CDR3 bases: TGTGCCAGCAGCCCCCTGACAGGGGAGGCTTTCTTT.

The J gene is TRBJ2-7, the V gene TRBV15; D perhaps matches TRBD1 (7 bases). V lost 0 bases to trimming and J lost 6 bases, with 24 bases between them. The CDR3 is 18 amino acids. Per germline, CDR1 LNHNV and CDR2 YYDKDF (reference sequence). The CDR3 DNA is TGTGCCACCAGCAGAGACCATCTCGACGGCAGGGGGACTTTCGAGCAGTACTTC. Amino acid sequence: CATSRDHLDGRGTFEQYF.

This clone was recorded a few times. Other DNA sequences in this specimen translate into the identical CDR3. The rearrangement links TRBV6-5 to TRBJ1-5; 11 nucleotides match TRBD1. This CDR3 spans 14 amino acids. The germline gives CDR1 MNHEY, CDR2 SVGAGI. The V segment lost 3 bases and the J segment 6 bases; nucleotides outside the gene matches: 1. CDR3 in DNA: TGTGCCAGCAGTTATGGGACAGGGGGTCAGCCCCAGCATTTT. Translating gives CASSYGTGGQPQHF.

The chain carries TRBV27 and TRBJ2-5, with D unresolved. The J call may not be correct, given that the DNA end is closer to TRBJ2-7. Per germline, CDR1 MNHEY and CDR2 SMNVEV (reference sequence). This CDR3 contains 13 residues. In nucleotides, the CDR3 is TGTGCCAGCAGTTTTTCTCGAGGATACGAGCAGTACTTC. Its protein is CASSFSRGYEQYF.

The chain carries TRBV5-4 and TRBJ2-5; TRBD2 matches at 11 bases. The CDR3 covers 15 residues. In germline, CDR1 is SGHNT, CDR2 YYREEE (reference sequence). V shed 1 base and J 2 bases; nucleotides not matched to a gene: 1. The CDR3 region is CASSLTSGRQETQYF. CDR3 in DNA: TGTGCCAGCAGCTTGACTAGCGGGAGACAAGAGACCCAGTACTTC. The variable domain in full, completed from reference TRBV5-4 and TRBJ2-5, reads ETGVTQSPTHLIKTRGQQVTLRCSSQSGHNTVSWYQQALGQGPQFIFQYYREEENGRGNFPPRFSGLQFPNYSSELNVNALELDDSALYLCASSLTSGRQETQYFGPGTRLLVL.

This clone was counted a few times. In the same sample, other DNA sequences code for this CDR3. This chain connects TRBV10-3 to TRBJ1-1, with 10 positions matching TRBD1. The ends lost 0 bases at V and 0 bases at J; junction bases unmatched: 4. Germline CDR1 is ENHRY and CDR2 is SYGVKD. The CDR3 sequence is 17 residues long. The CDR3 is CAISESDRGRMNTEAFF. The CDR3 nucleotides read TGTGCCATCAGTGAGTCGGACAGGGGGAGAATGAACACTGAAGCTTTCTTT.

This clone was observed a handful of times. This chain joins TRBV2 and TRBJ2-1, with 8 bases lining up with TRBD2. J was trimmed by 9 bases and V by 7 bases; bases with no gene match: 11. Germline V CDR1 and CDR2: SNHLY, FYNNEI. CDR3 length: 14 residues. The DNA for the CDR3 is TGTGCCAGCACACGGGAGGGAAGGGAGGGTGAGCAGTTCTTC. Translating gives CASTREGREGEQFF.

This chain links TRBV13 with TRBJ2-1, with a possible D match to TRBD2 (6 bases). The V gene lost 6 bases and the J gene lost 0 bases, with 18 bases spanning the gap. Looked up from germline, CDR1 is PRHDT and CDR2 is FYEKMQ (reference sequence). This CDR3 comprises 17 residues. The CDR3 region has the DNA TGTGCCAGCAGTCCACCGGGACTCCAGCTCTCCTACAATGAGCAGTTCTTC. Amino acid sequence: CASSPPGLQLSYNEQFF.

The rearrangement links TRBV13 to TRBJ2-1; 8 positions match TRBD1. Per the germline V gene, CDR1 is PRHDT and CDR2 is FYEKMQ (reference sequence). The CDR3 has 16 amino acids. V lost 3 bases, J lost 1 base, and 5 bases stayed unmatched. CDR3 residues: CASSLPRDRSYNEQFF. The CDR3 coding sequence is TGTGCCAGCAGCTTGCCCCGGGACAGGTCCTACAATGAGCAGTTCTTC.

The chain couples TRBV29-1 to TRBJ1-1; D perhaps matches TRBD1 (6 bases). V gave up 4 bases and J gave up 1 base, with 16 bases separating them. From germline, CDR1 is SQVTM and CDR2 ANQGSEA. The CDR3 has 15 amino acids. CDR3: CSVGLYSRGNTEAFF. The CDR3 nucleotides read TGCAGCGTTGGCCTTTATAGCAGGGGGAACACTGAAGCTTTCTTT.

J is TRBJ2-1 and V is TRBV23-1, with 7 positions matching TRBD2. TRBV23-1 is identified as an open reading frame with a role that is uncertain. The V and J ends lost 2 bases and 8 bases, in that order; junction bases with no gene match: 15. The CDR3 sequence is 17 residues long. This CDR3 is CASSQPAGSGPRDEQFF. Written as DNA, the CDR3 is TGCGCCAGCAGTCAACCGGCCGGTAGCGGGCCGAGGGATGAGCAGTTCTTC.

The chain couples TRBV30 to TRBJ2-5, with 9 bases matching TRBD2. This CDR3 is 15 amino acids long. Germline lookup yields CDR1 GTSNPN and CDR2 SVGIG (reference sequence). V was clipped by 2 bases and J by 2 bases; unmatched bases: 6. The CDR3 loop reads CAWSPAGGLQETQYF. CDR3 nucleotides: TGTGCCTGGAGTCCTGCGGGAGGGTTGCAAGAGACCCAGTACTTC.

In DNA form, the CDR3 reads TGTGCCAGCAGTGAGCCTACAGGGTACCCCTATGGCTACACCTTC. Protein sequence: CASSEPTGYPYGYTF. The chain recombines TRBV6-1 with TRBJ1-2, with D possibly matching TRBD1 (6 bases). Germline V gives CDR1 MNHNS, CDR2 SASEGT. V shed 3 bases and J shed 4 bases, with 15 bases lying between them. This CDR3 region has 15 residues.

This clone was observed a single time. The CDR3, as DNA: TGTGCCAGTAGGGACTCAGGGGGTGGACAGCCCCAGCATTTT. Translated, it gives CASRDSGGGQPQHF. The V call is TRBV19, the J call TRBJ1-5, with 7 bases identical to TRBD1. CDR3 size: 14 residues. The V and J ends lost 6 bases and 7 bases, in that order; junction bases with no gene match: 9. Germline V gene sequence: CDR1 LNHDA, CDR2 SQIVND (reference sequence).

The chain has TRBV4-2 and TRBJ2-7; weak D call: TRBD1 (5 bases). CDR3 length equals 14 residues. The V gene lost 1 base and the J gene lost 3 bases, with 10 bases spanning the gap. Germline CDR1 is LGHNA and CDR2 is YNFKEQ. The CDR3 region is CASSQGLGVYEQYF. In DNA form, the CDR3 reads TGTGCCAGCAGCCAAGGCCTAGGGGTCTACGAGCAGTACTTC.

The chain uses TRBV4-2 and TRBJ2-3, with 10 bases matching TRBD2. This CDR3 spans 16 amino acids. CDR1 is LGHNA, CDR2 YNFKEQ, per germline. The ends lost 2 bases at V and 4 bases at J; junction bases unmatched: 6. This CDR3 is CASSQIPSGSADTQYF. The CDR3 coding sequence is TGTGCCAGCAGCCAAATCCCTAGCGGGAGTGCAGATACGCAGTATTTT.